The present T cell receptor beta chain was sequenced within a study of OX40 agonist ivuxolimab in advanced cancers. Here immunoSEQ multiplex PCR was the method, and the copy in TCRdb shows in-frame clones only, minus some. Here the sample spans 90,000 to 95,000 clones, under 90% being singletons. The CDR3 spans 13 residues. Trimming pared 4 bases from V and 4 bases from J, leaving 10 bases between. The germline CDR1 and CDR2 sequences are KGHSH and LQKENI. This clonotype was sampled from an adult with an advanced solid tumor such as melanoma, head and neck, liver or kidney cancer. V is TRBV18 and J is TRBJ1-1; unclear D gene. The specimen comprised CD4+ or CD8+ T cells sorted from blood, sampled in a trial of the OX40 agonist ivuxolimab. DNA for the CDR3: TGTGCCAGCTCACAGGGTCTGGGCACTGAAGCTTTCTTT. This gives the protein CASSQGLGTEAFF.